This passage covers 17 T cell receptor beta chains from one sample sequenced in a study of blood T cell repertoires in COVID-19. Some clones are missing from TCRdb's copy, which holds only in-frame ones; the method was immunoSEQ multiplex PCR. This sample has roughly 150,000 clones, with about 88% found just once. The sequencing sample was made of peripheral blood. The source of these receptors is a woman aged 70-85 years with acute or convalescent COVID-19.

CDR3 region: CASSKVAVWGNEQFF. CDR3 nucleotides: TGTGCCAGCAGCAAGGTAGCGGTCTGGGGGAATGAGCAGTTCTTC. V and J are TRBV7-9 and TRBJ2-1, with TRBD2 as a possible D gene (6 bases). V gave up 5 bases and J gave up 7 bases, with 18 bases separating them. The germline gives CDR1 SEHNR, CDR2 FQNEAQ (reference sequence). The CDR3 consists of 15 residues.

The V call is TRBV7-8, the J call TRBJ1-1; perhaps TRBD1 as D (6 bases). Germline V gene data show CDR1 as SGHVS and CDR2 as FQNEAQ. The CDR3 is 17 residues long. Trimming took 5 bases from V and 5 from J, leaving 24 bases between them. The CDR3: CASSPLNNYRDGTEAFF. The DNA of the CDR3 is TGTGCCAGCAGCCCTCTCAATAATTACAGGGATGGGACTGAAGCTTTCTTT. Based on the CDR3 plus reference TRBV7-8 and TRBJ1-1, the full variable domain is GAGVSQSPRYKVAKRGQDVALRCDPISGHVSLFWYQQALGQGPEFLTYFQNEAQLDKSGLPSDRFFAERPEGSVSTLKIQRTQQEDSAVYLCASSPLNNYRDGTEAFFGQGTRLTVV.

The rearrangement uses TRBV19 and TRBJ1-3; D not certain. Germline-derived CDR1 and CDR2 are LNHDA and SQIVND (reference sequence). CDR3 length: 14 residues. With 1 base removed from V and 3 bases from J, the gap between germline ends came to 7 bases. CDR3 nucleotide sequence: TGTGCCAGTAGTATAGGGACTGATGGAAACACCATATATTTT. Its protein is CASSIGTDGNTIYF.

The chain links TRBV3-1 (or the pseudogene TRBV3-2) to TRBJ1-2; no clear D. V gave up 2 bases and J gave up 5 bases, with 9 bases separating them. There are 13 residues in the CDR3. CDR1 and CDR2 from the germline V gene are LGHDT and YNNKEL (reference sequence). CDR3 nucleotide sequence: TGTGCCAGCAGCCAAAGCACAGTGTATGGCTACACCTTC. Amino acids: CASSQSTVYGYTF.

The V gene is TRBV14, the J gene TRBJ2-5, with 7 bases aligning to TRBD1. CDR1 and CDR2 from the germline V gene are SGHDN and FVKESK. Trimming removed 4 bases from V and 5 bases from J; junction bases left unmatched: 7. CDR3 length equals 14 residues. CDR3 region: CASSRRQGGETQYF. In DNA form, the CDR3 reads TGTGCCAGCAGCCGCCGACAGGGCGGGGAGACCCAGTACTTC.

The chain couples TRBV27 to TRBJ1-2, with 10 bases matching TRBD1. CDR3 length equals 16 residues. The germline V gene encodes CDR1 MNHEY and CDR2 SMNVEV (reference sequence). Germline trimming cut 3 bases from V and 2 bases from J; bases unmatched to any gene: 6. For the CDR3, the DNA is TGTGCCAGCAGTTTTCCTCCGGGACAGGGGAACTATGGCTACACCTTC. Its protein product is CASSFPPGQGNYGYTF.

The CDR3, as DNA: TGTGCCAGTAGTATAAGTGGGACAGGGATAGTCTATGGCTACACCTTC. It yields the protein CASSISGTGIVYGYTF. This rearrangement joins TRBV19 to TRBJ1-2; 9 bases agree with TRBD1. The junction had 8 bases not matched to a gene; V was cut back by 2 bases and J by 4 bases. Germline lookup yields CDR1 LNHDA and CDR2 SQIVND (reference sequence). The CDR3 is 16 amino acids.

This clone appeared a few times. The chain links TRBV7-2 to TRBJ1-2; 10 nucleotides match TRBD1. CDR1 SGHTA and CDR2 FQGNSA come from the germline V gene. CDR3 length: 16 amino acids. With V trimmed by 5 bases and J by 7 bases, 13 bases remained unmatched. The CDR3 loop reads CASSREATTGGAGYTF. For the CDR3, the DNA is TGTGCCAGCAGCCGCGAGGCGACGACAGGGGGCGCTGGCTACACCTTC. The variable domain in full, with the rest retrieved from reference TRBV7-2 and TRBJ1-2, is GAGVSQSPSNKVTEKGKDVELRCDPISGHTALYWYRQSLGQGLEFLIYFQGNSAPDKSGLPSDRFSAERTGGSVSTLTIQRTQQEDSAVYLCASSREATTGGAGYTFGSGTRLTVV.

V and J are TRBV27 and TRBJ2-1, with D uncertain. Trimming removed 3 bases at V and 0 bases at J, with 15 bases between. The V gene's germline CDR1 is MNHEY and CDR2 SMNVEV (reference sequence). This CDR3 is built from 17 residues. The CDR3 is CASSFRVRESSYNEQFF. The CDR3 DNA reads TGTGCCAGCAGTTTCCGGGTTCGTGAAAGCTCCTACAATGAGCAGTTCTTC.

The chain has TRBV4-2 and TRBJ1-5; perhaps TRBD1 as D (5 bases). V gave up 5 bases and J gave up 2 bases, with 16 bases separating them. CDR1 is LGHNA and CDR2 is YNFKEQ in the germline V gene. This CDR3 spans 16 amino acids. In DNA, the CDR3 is TGTGCCAGCAGCGGGGGGGGGAGTCGGGGCAATCAGCCCCAGCATTTT. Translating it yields CASSGGGSRGNQPQHF.

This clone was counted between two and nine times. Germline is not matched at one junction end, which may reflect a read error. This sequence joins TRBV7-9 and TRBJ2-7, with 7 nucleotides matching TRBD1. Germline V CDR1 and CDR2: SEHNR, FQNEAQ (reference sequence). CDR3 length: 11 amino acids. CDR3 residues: CASSLGQLANF. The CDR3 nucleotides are TGTGCCAGCAGCCTGGGACAGTTGGCCAACTTC.

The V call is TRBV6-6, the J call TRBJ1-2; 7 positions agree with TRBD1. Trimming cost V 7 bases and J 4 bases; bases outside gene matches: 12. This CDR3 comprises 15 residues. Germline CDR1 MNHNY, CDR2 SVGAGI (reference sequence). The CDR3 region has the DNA TGTGCCAGCACCCCAAGGGGGGACAGTTCCTATGGCTACACCTTC. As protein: CASTPRGDSSYGYTF.

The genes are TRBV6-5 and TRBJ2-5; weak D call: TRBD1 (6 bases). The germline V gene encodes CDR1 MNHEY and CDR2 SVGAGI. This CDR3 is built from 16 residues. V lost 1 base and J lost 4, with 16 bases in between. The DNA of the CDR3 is TGTGCCAGCAGTTACTTGGGACAATTCGCCCTAGAGACCCAGTACTTC. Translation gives CASSYLGQFALETQYF.

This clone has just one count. The CDR3 DNA reads TGTGCCACCAGTGATGACAGGGGGCTAAAAGCTTTCTTT. This codes for CATSDDRGLKAFF. This chain connects TRBV24-1 to TRBJ1-1, with 10 bases fitting TRBD1. V shed 3 bases and J 9 bases; nucleotides not matched to a gene: 3. Germline V gene lookup returns CDR1 KGHDR and CDR2 SFDVKD. The CDR3 extends over 13 amino acids.

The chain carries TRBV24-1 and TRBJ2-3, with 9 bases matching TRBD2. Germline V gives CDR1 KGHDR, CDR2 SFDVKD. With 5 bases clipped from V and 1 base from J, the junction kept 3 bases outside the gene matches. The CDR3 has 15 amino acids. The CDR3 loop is CATSVASGGTDTQYF. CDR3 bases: TGTGCCACCAGTGTGGCTAGCGGGGGCACAGATACGCAGTATTTT.

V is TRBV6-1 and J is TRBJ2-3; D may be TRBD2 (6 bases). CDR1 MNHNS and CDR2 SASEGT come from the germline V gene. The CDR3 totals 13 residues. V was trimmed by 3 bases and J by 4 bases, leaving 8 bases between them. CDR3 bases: TGTGCCAGCAGTGACGGAGGGGCAGATACGCAGTATTTT. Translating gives CASSDGGADTQYF.

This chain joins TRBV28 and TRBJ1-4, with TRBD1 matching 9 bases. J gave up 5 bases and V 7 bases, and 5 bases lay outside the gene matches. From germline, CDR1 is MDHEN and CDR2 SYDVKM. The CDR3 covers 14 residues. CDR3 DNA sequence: TGTGCCAGCAAATCCGGGACAGGGAATGAAAAACTGTTTTTT. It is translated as CASKSGTGNEKLFF.